The next 18 T cell receptor beta chains were all read from a single sample in a study of T cell changes during pregnancy in multiple sclerosis. The repertoire was sequenced with immunoSEQ multiplex PCR; TCRdb's copy has only in-frame clones and lacks some. The sample has fewer than 90,000 clones, roughly 94% seen once; the top ten hold less than 2%. The starting material was peripheral blood, obtained after pregnancy. These TCRs come from a female donor in good health, enrolled as a control in a pregnancy study.

The chain carries TRBV28 and TRBJ2-1, with 8 bases aligning to TRBD2. Per the germline V gene, CDR1 is MDHEN and CDR2 is SYDVKM. J was trimmed by 6 bases and V by 3 bases; bases with no gene match: 7. The CDR3 runs 15 residues. DNA of the CDR3: TGTGCCAGCAGTTTTACCGGGACTAGACCCAATGAGCAGTTCTTC. Protein: CASSFTGTRPNEQFF.

V gene TRBV6-1 combines with J gene TRBJ2-7; 9 bases are a match to TRBD1. CDR1 and CDR2 from the germline V gene are MNHNS and SASEGT. V shed 5 bases and J 3 bases; nucleotides not matched to a gene: 5. The length of the CDR3 is 14 residues. The CDR3 nucleotides read TGTGCCAGCAGTAAGGGACAGGGCGGCTACGAGCAGTACTTC. Protein: CASSKGQGGYEQYF.

The chain couples TRBV4-1 to TRBJ1-2, with D maybe TRBD1 (5 bases). This CDR3 is built from 12 residues. In germline, CDR1 is MGHRA, CDR2 YSYEKL. Between the trimmed V and J ends, which lost 1 base and 10 bases, there was a span of 10 bases. In nucleotides, the CDR3 is TGCGCCAGCAGCCAAGCCGGGGGAATCTACACCTTC. It specifies CASSQAGGIYTF.

V gene TRBV28 combines with J gene TRBJ2-7, with D perhaps matching TRBD2 (6 bases). The CDR3 runs 16 residues. Germline-derived CDR1 and CDR2 are MDHEN and SYDVKM. Trimming took 6 bases from V and 0 from J, leaving 18 bases between them. The CDR3 protein is CASSTVGGGSSYEQYF. DNA of the CDR3: TGTGCCAGCAGCACGGTCGGGGGAGGCAGCTCCTACGAGCAGTACTTC. Combining the CDR3 with reference TRBV28 and TRBJ2-7 gives the whole variable domain DVKVTQSSRYLVKRTGEKVFLECVQDMDHENMFWYRQDPGLGLRLIYFSYDVKMKEKGDIPEGYSVSREKKERFSLILESASTNQTSMYLCASSTVGGGSSYEQYFGPGTRLTVT.

The chain carries TRBV5-4 and TRBJ1-2; D remains ambiguous. Trimming pared 4 bases from V and 3 bases from J, leaving 19 bases between. The CDR3 has 16 amino acids. Germline CDR1 is SGHNT and CDR2 is YYREEE (reference sequence). The DNA of the CDR3 is TGTGCCAGCAGCCCCTACCCCCTAGACGCCCACTATGGCTACACCTTC. This gives the protein CASSPYPLDAHYGYTF.

The chain has TRBV5-1 and TRBJ2-7; 8 bases align to TRBD2. The CDR3 is 15 residues long. J lost 2 bases, V lost 1 base, and 5 bases had no gene match. The germline V gene has CDR1 SGHRS and CDR2 YFSETQ. CDR3 in DNA: TGCGCCAGCAGCTTGTCAACTAGCGGTCCCTACGAGCAGTACTTC. Amino acid sequence: CASSLSTSGPYEQYF.

The V gene is TRBV19, the J gene TRBJ2-3, with 10 bases matching TRBD1. V trimming: 6 bases; J trimming: 3 bases; junction bases outside the gene matches: 9. Germline-derived CDR1 and CDR2 are LNHDA and SQIVND (reference sequence). This CDR3 contains 16 residues. The CDR3 here is CASRQTGTGETDTQYF. Here the CDR3 DNA reads TGTGCCAGTAGACAAACCGGGACAGGGGAAACAGATACGCAGTATTTT.

The V gene is TRBV7-2, the J gene TRBJ2-3; 9 nucleotides align to TRBD2. CDR3 length: 15 amino acids. Per germline, CDR1 SGHTA and CDR2 FQGNSA. Germline trimming cut 5 bases from V and 7 bases from J; bases unmatched to any gene: 10. In DNA, the CDR3 is TGTGCCAGCAGCCAATACGGTAGCGGGAGTTATACGCAGTATTTT. Protein: CASSQYGSGSYTQYF.

This clone has a single count. The genes are TRBV6-1 and TRBJ2-2; TRBD2 is a possible D gene (6 bases). This CDR3 is built from 15 residues. With 5 bases removed from V and 0 bases from J, the gap between germline ends came to 10 bases. Germline lookup yields CDR1 MNHNS and CDR2 SASEGT. CDR3 region: CASSQGLSNTGELFF. The CDR3 DNA is TGTGCCAGCAGTCAGGGACTGTCGAACACCGGGGAGCTGTTTTTT.

The J gene is TRBJ1-2, the V gene TRBV18; no clear D gene. The CDR3 runs to 14 residues. The ends were cut back, 2 bases at V and 3 bases at J, with 10 bases in the middle. Germline assignment: CDR1 KGHSH and CDR2 LQKENI. In nucleotides, the CDR3 is TGTGCCAGCTCACCATTCCAGGCCTACTATGGCTACACCTTC. It codes for CASSPFQAYYGYTF.

J is TRBJ2-3 and V is TRBV5-1, with 15 bases that match TRBD2. Trimming took 7 bases from V and 4 from J; bases not matched to a gene: 7. The CDR3 length is 16 residues. The germline gives CDR1 SGHRS, CDR2 YFSETQ. The CDR3 is CASHGLAGGSPDTQYF. The CDR3 nucleotides are TGCGCCAGCCACGGACTAGCGGGAGGGTCCCCAGATACGCAGTATTTT.

The rearrangement uses TRBV7-9 and TRBJ1-2; D ambiguous. The V end was cut by 5 bases, the J end by 9 bases, with 13 bases between. CDR1 and CDR2 (germline): SEHNR, FQNEAQ (reference sequence). CDR3 length equals 12 residues. The CDR3 sequence is CASSAGSASYTF. DNA for the CDR3: TGTGCCAGCAGCGCGGGCTCCGCAAGCTACACCTTC.

This rearrangement joins TRBV7-8 to TRBJ1-4, with 12 bases matching TRBD1. The junction had 5 bases not matched to a gene; V was cut back by 4 bases and J by 8 bases. Germline V lookup: CDR1 SGHVS, CDR2 FQNEAQ. This CDR3 is built from 15 residues. This CDR3 reads CASSWDRGRREKLFF. CDR3 in DNA: TGTGCCAGCAGCTGGGACAGGGGGCGCCGGGAAAAACTGTTTTTT.

The genes are TRBV5-5 and TRBJ2-2; D perhaps matches TRBD2 (7 bases). The CDR3 is 15 amino acids. V lost 0 bases and J 5 bases, leaving 11 bases between the germline ends. Per the germline V gene, CDR1 is SGHKS and CDR2 is YYEKEE (reference sequence). The CDR3 region is CASSLEQGLTGELFF. DNA for the CDR3: TGTGCCAGCAGCTTGGAACAGGGACTAACCGGGGAGCTGTTTTTT.

J is TRBJ2-1 and V is TRBV7-8, with D unresolved. This CDR3 is 11 amino acids long. V lost 1 base and J 14 bases, leaving 9 bases between the germline ends. CDR1 and CDR2 (germline): SGHVS, FQNEAQ. CDR3 loop: CASSLGDSKFF. The CDR3 DNA is TGTGCCAGCAGCTTAGGAGACTCGAAGTTCTTC.

CDR3 in DNA: TGTGCCAGCAGGATTCCGTTGACAGGGGGCCCCTACGAGCAGTACTTC. Translated: CASRIPLTGGPYEQYF. The chain recombines TRBV2 with TRBJ2-7; 10 nucleotides match TRBD1. The CDR3 contains 16 residues. V trimming: 6 bases; J trimming: 2 bases; junction bases outside the gene matches: 10. Germline V gene sequence: CDR1 SNHLY, CDR2 FYNNEI.

This chain connects TRBV5-1 to TRBJ1-5, with 7 nucleotides matching TRBD1. V trimming: 3 bases; J trimming: 5 bases; junction bases outside the gene matches: 17. CDR1 is SGHRS, CDR2 YFSETQ, per germline. The CDR3 has 18 amino acids. The CDR3 DNA sequence: TGCGCCAGCAGCTCGTTTCTAGGCGGAACAGGGGTGGATCAGCCCCAGCATTTT. This gives the protein CASSSFLGGTGVDQPQHF. Using reference TRBV5-1 and TRBJ1-5 for the parts outside the CDR3, the full variable domain is KAGVTQTPRYLIKTRGQQVTLSCSPISGHRSVSWYQQTPGQGLQFLFEYFSETQRNKGNFPGRFSGRQFSNSRSEMNVSTLELGDSALYLCASSSFLGGTGVDQPQHFGDGTRLSIL.

DNA for the CDR3: TGTGCCAGCAGTTCCTCTAGCGGGAGGGTAGCCGGGGAGCTGTTTTTT. Encoded protein: CASSSSSGRVAGELFF. This chain uses TRBV6-6 with TRBJ2-2, with 12 bases that match TRBD2. V dropped 4 bases and J dropped 6; count of bases not matched to a gene: 6. The germline V gene encodes CDR1 MNHNY and CDR2 SVGAGI (reference sequence). This CDR3 has 16 residues.